These 2 T cell receptor beta chains share one sample of origin, sequenced in a study of OX40 agonist ivuxolimab in advanced cancers. TCRdb's copy holds only in-frame clones and misses some; the assay was immunoSEQ multiplex PCR. There are some 66,000 clones in the sample; 83% occur only once, and 2% to 2.5% lies in the top ten. The input for sequencing was CD4+ or CD8+ T cells sorted from blood, taken in a trial of the OX40 agonist ivuxolimab. These receptors were obtained from an adult with an advanced solid tumor such as melanoma, head and neck, liver or kidney cancer.

The J gene is TRBJ2-1, the V gene TRBV19, with 8 bases aligning to TRBD2. The CDR3 runs to 15 residues. V trimming: 6 bases; J trimming: 3 bases; junction bases outside the gene matches: 7. The germline gives CDR1 LNHDA, CDR2 SQIVND (reference sequence). CDR3 coding DNA: TGTGCCAGTAGCCCTTTAGCGGGGAACTACAATGAGCAGTTCTTC. Translating it yields CASSPLAGNYNEQFF.

The rearrangement uses TRBV14 and TRBJ2-7; TRBD1 matches at 8 bases. Trimming took 0 bases from V and 2 from J; bases not matched to a gene: 3. Germline V gene data show CDR1 as SGHDN and CDR2 as FVKESK. The CDR3 contains 15 residues. CDR3 in DNA: TGTGCCAGCAGCCAAGATCGGACAGGGACCTACGAGCAGTACTTC. It codes for CASSQDRTGTYEQYF.